This TCR beta chain was documented in a study of T cells in localized non-small cell lung cancer. Overall study findings and caveats: Longer survival (overall) was linked to higher T cell density in blood. Turning up in adjacent lung were a median around 50 of the top 100 tumor clones. Measurement of T cell clonality placed uninvolved adjacent lung highest, above the level in tumor. Sequencing was limited to one tumor region, leaving the possibility of heterogeneity open.

CDR3 length: 14 residues. The ends lost 6 bases at V and 3 bases at J; junction bases unmatched: 6. The germline gives CDR1 LNHDA, CDR2 SQIVND (reference sequence). A note on this clone: Its antigen is undetermined.

Clones were sequenced by immunoSEQ multiplex PCR, and TCRdb holds only the in-frame ones, with some missing. The data hold roughly 38,000 clones, with approximately 86% observed a single time. The TCR sequence derives from a woman aged 18-50 years with stage III lung adenocarcinoma. The material sequenced was peripheral blood, taken before any cancer treatment. This chain connects TRBV19 to TRBJ2-7; 9 nucleotides match TRBD2. The CDR3 is CASRSSGEVYEQYF. The CDR3 DNA sequence: TGTGCCAGTAGGTCTAGCGGGGAAGTCTACGAGCAGTACTTC.